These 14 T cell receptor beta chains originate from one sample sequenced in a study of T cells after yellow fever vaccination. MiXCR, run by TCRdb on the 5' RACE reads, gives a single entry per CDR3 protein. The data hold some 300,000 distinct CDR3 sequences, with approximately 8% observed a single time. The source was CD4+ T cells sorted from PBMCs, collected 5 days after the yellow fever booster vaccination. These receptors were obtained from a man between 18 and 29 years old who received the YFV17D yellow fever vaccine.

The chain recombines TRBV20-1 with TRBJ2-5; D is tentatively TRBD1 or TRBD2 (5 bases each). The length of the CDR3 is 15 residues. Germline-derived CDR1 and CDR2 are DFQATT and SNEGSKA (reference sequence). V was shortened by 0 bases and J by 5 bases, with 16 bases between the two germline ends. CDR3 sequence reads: CSARDQLSWGETQYF. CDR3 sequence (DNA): TGCAGTGCTAGAGATCAGTTGTCCTGGGGGGAGACCCAGTACTTC.

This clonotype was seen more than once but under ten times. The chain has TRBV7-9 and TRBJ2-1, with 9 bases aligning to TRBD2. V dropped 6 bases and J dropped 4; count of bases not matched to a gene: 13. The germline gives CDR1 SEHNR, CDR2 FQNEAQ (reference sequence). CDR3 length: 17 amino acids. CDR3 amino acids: CASRWGGGARIYNEQFF. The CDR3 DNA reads TGTGCCAGCAGATGGGGCGGGGGGGCCCGAATTTACAATGAGCAGTTCTTC.

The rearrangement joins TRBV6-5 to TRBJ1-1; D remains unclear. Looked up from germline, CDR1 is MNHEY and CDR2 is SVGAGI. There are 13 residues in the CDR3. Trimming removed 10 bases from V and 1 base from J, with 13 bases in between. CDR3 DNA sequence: TGTGCCACCGGGAGGCAGGAGAACACTGAAGCTTTCTTT. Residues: CATGRQENTEAFF.

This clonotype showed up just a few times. CDR3 in amino acids: CASSLSAGAFTDTQYF. CDR3 coding DNA: TGTGCCAGCAGCTTGAGTGCGGGGGCCTTCACAGATACGCAGTATTTT. The rearrangement links TRBV5-4 to TRBJ2-3; TRBD2 is a possible D gene (7 bases). Trimming left V 1 base short and J 2 bases short, with 14 bases between. CDR1 and CDR2 from the germline V gene are SGHNT and YYREEE (reference sequence). CDR3 length: 16 residues.

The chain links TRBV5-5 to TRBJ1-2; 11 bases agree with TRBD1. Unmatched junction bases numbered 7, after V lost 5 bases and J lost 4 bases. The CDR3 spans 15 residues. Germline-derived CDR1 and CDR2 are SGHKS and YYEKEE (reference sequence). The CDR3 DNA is TGTGCCAGCAGAACCGGGACAGGGGGTCCCTATGGCTACACCTTC. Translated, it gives CASRTGTGGPYGYTF. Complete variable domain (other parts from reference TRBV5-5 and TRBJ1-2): DAGVTQSPTHLIKTRGQQVTLRCSPISGHKSVSWYQQVLGQGPQFIFQYYEKEERGRGNFPDRFSARQFPNYSSELNVNALLLGDSALYLCASRTGTGGPYGYTFGSGTRLTVV.

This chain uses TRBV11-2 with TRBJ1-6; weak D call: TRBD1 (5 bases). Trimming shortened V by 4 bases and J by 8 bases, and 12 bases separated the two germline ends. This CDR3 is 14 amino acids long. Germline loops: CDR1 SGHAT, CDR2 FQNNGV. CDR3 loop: CASSSTGTYSPLHF. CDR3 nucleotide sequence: TGTGCCAGCAGCTCCACGGGGACCTATTCACCCCTCCACTTT.

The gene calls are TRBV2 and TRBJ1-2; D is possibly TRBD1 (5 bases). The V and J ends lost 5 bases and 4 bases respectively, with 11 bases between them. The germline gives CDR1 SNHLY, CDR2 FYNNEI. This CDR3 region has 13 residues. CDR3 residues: CASSKTDSYGYTF. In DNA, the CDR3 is TGTGCCAGCAGTAAGACAGATAGCTATGGCTACACCTTC.

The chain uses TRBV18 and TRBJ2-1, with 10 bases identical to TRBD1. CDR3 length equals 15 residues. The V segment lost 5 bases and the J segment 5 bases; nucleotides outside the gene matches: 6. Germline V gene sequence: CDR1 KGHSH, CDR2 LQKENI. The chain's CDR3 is CASSAGDRGNNEQFF. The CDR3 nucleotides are TGTGCCAGCTCAGCGGGGGACAGGGGAAACAATGAGCAGTTCTTC.

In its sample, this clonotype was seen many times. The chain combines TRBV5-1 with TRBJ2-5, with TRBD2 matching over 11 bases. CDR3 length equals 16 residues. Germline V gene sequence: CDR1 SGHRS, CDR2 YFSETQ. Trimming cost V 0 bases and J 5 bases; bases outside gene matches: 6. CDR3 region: CASSLALAGGIETQYF. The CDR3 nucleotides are TGCGCCAGCAGCTTGGCGCTAGCGGGGGGTATTGAGACCCAGTACTTC.

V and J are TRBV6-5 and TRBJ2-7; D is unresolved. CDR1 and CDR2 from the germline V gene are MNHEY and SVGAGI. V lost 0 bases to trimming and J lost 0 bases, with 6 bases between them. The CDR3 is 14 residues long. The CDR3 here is CASSYSTDSYEQYF. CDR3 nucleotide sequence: TGTGCCAGCAGTTACTCGACGGACTCCTACGAGCAGTACTTC.

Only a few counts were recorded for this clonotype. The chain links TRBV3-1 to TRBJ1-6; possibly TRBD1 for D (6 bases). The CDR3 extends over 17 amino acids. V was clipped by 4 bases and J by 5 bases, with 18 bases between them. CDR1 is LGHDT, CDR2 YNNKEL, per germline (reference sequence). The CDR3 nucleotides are TGTGCCAGCAGCCCTAAAAGGGGGGACGGGGATAATTCACCCCTCCACTTT. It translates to CASSPKRGDGDNSPLHF.

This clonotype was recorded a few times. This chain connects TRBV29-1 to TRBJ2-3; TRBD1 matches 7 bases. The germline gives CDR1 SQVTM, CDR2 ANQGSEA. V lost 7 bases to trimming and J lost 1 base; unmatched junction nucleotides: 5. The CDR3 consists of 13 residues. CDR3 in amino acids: CSARDRGTDTQYF. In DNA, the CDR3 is TGCAGCGCACGAGACAGGGGCACAGATACGCAGTATTTT.

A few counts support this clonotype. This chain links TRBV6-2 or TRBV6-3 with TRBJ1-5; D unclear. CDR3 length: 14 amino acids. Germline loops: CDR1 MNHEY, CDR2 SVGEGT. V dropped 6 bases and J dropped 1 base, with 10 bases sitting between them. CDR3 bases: TGTGCCAGCAGGCCACTTGGCAGCAATCAGCCCCAGCATTTT. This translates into CASRPLGSNQPQHF.

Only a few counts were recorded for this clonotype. The CDR3 DNA is TGTGCCAGCAGTGTTCAGGGGGCAATCACTGAAGCTTTCTTT. As protein: CASSVQGAITEAFF. The chain carries TRBV6-2 or TRBV6-3 and TRBJ1-1; 8 nucleotides line up with TRBD1. Trimming cost V 5 bases and J 4 bases; bases outside gene matches: 6. CDR1 and CDR2 from the germline V gene are MNHEY and SVGEGT. The CDR3 runs 14 residues.